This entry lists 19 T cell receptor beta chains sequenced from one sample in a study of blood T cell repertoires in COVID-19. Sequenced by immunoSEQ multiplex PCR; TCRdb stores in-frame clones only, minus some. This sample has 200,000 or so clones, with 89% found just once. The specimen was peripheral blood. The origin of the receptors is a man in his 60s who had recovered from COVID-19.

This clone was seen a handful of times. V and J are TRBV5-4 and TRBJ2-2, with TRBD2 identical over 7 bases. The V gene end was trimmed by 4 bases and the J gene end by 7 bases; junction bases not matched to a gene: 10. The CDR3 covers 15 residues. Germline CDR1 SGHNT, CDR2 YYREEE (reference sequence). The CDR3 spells CASSEGAGERGELFF. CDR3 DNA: TGTGCCAGCAGCGAAGGGGCGGGGGAACGCGGGGAGCTGTTTTTT. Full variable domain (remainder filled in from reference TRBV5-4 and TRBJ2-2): ETGVTQSPTHLIKTRGQQVTLRCSSQSGHNTVSWYQQALGQGPQFIFQYYREEENGRGNFPPRFSGLQFPNYSSELNVNALELDDSALYLCASSEGAGERGELFFGEGSRLTVL.

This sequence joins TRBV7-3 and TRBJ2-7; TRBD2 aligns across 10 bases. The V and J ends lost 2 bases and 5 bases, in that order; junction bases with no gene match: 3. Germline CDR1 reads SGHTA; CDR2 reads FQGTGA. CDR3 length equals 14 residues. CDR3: CASSLLAGVDEQYF. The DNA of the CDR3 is TGTGCCAGCAGCTTACTAGCGGGAGTAGACGAGCAGTACTTC.

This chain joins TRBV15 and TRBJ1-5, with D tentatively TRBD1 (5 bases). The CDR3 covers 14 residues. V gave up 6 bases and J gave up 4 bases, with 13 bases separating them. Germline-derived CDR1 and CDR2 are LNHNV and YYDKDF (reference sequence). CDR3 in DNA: TGTGCCACCAGAGCAGGGCGGGAAAATCAGCCCCAGCATTTT. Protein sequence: CATRAGRENQPQHF.

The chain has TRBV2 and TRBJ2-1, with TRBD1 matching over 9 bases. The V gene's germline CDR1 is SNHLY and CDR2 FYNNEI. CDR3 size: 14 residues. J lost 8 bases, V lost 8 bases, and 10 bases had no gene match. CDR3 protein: CASCLDRGGDEQFF. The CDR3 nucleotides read TGTGCCAGCTGTCTCGACAGGGGGGGCGATGAGCAGTTCTTC.

The CDR3 DNA reads as TGTGCCAGCAGCACAATGGGGGGGGCTGGCTCACCCCTCCACTTT. The encoded protein is CASSTMGGAGSPLHF. The chain uses TRBV9 and TRBJ1-6; D is possibly TRBD1 (6 bases). V lost 4 bases and J lost 10, with 18 bases in between. CDR3 size: 15 residues. CDR1 is SGDLS, CDR2 YYNGEE, per germline.

CDR3 residues: CASSVGGRVGETQYF. The CDR3 region has the DNA TGTGCCAGCAGCGTAGGAGGGCGGGTGGGAGAGACCCAGTACTTC. The chain is built from TRBV9 and TRBJ2-5, with D perhaps matching TRBD2 (5 bases). This CDR3 has 15 residues. V was trimmed by 0 bases and J by 4 bases, leaving 13 bases between them. Germline lookup yields CDR1 SGDLS and CDR2 YYNGEE.

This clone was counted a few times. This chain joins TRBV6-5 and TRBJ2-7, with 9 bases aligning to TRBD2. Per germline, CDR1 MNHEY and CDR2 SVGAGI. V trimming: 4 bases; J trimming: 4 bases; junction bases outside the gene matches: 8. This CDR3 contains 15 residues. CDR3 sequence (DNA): TGTGCCAGCAGTTCACCCGGGACTAGCAGGTACGAGCAGTACTTC. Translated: CASSSPGTSRYEQYF.

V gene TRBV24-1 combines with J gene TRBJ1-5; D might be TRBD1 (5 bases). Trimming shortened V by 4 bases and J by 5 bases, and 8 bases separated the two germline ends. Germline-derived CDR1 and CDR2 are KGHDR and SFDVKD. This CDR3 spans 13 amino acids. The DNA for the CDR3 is TGTGCCACCAGTGAAGTAGGGGATCAGCCCCAGCATTTT. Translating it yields CATSEVGDQPQHF.

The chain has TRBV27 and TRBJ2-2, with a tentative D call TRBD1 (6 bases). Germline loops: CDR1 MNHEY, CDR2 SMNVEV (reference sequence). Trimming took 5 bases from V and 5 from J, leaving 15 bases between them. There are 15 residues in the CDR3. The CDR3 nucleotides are TGTGCCAGCAGTCCCACAGGGACGGAAACCGGGGAGCTGTTTTTT. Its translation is CASSPTGTETGELFF.

The CDR3 is CASSQVHSSGIHLYNEQFF. The DNA for the CDR3 is TGCGCCAGCAGCCAAGTCCACTCCAGCGGGATCCACCTCTACAATGAGCAGTTCTTC. V usage is TRBV4-3 and J usage is TRBJ2-1; 7 nucleotides agree with TRBD2. Germline lookup yields CDR1 LGHNA and CDR2 YSLEER. The CDR3 extends over 19 amino acids. J was trimmed by 3 bases and V by 1 base; bases with no gene match: 15.

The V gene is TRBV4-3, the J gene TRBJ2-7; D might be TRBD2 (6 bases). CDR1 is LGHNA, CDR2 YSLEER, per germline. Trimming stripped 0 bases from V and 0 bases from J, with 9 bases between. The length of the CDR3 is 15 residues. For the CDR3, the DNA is TGCGCCAGCAGCCAAGACTCTAGCGCCTCCTACGAGCAGTACTTC. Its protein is CASSQDSSASYEQYF.

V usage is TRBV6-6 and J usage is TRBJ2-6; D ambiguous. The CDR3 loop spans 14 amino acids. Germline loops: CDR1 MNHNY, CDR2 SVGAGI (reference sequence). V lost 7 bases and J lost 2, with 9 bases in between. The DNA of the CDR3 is TGTGCCAGCATAAGCCGGGCTGGGGCCAACGTCCTGACTTTC. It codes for CASISRAGANVLTF.

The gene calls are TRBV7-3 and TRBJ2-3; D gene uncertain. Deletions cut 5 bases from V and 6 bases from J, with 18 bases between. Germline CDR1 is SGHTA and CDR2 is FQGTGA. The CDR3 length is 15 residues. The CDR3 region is CASSPLGAPADTQYF. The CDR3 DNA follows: TGTGCCAGCAGCCCCCTTGGAGCGCCAGCGGATACGCAGTATTTT.

The CDR3 loop reads CASLRTGQAFF. In DNA form, the CDR3 reads TGTGCCAGTCTAAGGACAGGACAAGCTTTCTTT. This chain links TRBV6-5 with TRBJ1-1; 7 positions match TRBD1. CDR1 and CDR2 from the germline V gene are MNHEY and SVGAGI. V shed 9 bases, J shed 9 bases, and the junction held 7 bases outside the gene matches. The CDR3 is 11 amino acids.

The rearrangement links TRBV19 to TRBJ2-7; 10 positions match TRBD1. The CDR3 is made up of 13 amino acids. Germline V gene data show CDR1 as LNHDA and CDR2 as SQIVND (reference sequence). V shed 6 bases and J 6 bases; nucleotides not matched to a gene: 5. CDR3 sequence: CASSDRGRSEQYF. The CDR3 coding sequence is TGTGCCAGTAGCGACAGGGGGCGGAGCGAGCAGTACTTC.

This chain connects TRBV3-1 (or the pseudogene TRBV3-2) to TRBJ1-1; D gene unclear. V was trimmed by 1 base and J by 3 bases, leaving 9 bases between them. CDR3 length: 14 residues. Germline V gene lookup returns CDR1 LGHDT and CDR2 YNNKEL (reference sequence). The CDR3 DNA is TGTGCCAGCAGCCAAGGCGGGCTGTACACTGAAGCTTTCTTT. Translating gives CASSQGGLYTEAFF.

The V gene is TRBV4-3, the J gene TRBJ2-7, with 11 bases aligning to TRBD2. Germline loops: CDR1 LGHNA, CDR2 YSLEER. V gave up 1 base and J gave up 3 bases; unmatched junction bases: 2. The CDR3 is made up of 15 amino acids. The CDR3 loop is CASSQGLAGLYEQYF. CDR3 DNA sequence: TGCGCCAGCAGCCAAGGACTAGCGGGACTCTACGAGCAGTACTTC.

The CDR3 spells CASSPFLAGDRSGTQYF. The CDR3 DNA reads as TGTGCCAGCAGCCCTTTTTTAGCGGGAGATCGTAGTGGTACGCAGTATTTT. The chain has TRBV14 and TRBJ2-3, with 9 positions matching TRBD2. The CDR3 extends over 17 amino acids. The V segment lost 4 bases and the J segment 8 bases; nucleotides outside the gene matches: 16. Germline CDR1 SGHDN, CDR2 FVKESK.

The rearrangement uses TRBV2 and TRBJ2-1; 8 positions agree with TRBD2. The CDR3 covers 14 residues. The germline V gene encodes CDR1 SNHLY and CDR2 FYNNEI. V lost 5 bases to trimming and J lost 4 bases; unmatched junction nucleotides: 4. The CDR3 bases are TGTGCCAGCAGTTATTCTAGCGGGTACAATGAGCAGTTCTTC. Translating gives CASSYSSGYNEQFF.